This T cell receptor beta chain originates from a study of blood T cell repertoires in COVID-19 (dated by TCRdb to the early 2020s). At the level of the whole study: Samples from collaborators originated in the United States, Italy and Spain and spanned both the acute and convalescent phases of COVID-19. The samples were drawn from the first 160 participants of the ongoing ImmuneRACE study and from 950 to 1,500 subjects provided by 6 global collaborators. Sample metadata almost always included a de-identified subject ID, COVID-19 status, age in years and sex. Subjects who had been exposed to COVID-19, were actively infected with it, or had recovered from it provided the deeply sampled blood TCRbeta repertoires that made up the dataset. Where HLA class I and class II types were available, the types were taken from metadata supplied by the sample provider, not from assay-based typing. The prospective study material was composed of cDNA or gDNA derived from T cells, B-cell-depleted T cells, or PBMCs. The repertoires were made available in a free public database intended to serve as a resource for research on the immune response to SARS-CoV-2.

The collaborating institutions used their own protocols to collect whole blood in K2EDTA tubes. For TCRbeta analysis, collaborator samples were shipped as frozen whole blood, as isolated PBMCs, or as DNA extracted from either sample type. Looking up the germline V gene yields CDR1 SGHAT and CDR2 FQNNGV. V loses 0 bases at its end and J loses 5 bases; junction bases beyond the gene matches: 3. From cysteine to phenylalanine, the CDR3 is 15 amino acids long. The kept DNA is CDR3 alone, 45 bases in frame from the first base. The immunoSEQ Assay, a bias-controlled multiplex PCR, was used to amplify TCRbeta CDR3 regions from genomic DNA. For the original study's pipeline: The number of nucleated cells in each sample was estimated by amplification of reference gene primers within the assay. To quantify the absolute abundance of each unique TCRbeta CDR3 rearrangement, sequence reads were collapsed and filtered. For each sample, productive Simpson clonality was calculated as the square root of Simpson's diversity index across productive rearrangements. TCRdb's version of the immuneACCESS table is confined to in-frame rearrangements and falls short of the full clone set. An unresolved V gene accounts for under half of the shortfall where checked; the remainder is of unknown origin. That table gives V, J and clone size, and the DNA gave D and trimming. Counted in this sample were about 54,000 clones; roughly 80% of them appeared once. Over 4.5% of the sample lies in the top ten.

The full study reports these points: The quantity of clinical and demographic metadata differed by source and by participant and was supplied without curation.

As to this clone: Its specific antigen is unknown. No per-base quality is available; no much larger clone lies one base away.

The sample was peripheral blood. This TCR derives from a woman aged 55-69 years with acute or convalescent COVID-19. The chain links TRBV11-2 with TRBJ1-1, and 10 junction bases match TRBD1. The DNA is TGTGCCAGCAGCTTAGATTCGGGACAGGGGACTGAAGCTTTCTTT. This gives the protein CASSLDSGQGTEAFF.